This TCR beta chain was captured in a study of T cell responses to AZD1222 COVID-19 vaccine. Notes on the study in general: Scientists sampled the repertoires only once the peak T cell response had passed.

CDR3 length: 15 amino acids. V dropped 0 bases and J dropped 8 bases, with 14 bases sitting between them. CDR1 and CDR2 from the germline V gene are LNHNV and YYDKDF (reference sequence). Using immunoSEQ multiplex PCR, the repertoire was profiled, and TCRdb retains in-frame clones only, with some absent. In the table there are over 85,000 clones, less than 90% of which are singletons. With regard to this clone: The antigen remains unidentified.

The sample here was peripheral blood, taken on day 0 of AZD1222 vaccination. The clonotype comes from an adult in good health. The V call is TRBV15, the J call TRBJ2-1, with D uncertain. The CDR3 nucleotides are TGTGCCACCAGCAGAGATCGCTCTTGGACCGATGAGCAGTTCTTC. Translation gives CATSRDRSWTDEQFF.